This T cell receptor (beta chain) emerged from a study of OX40 agonist ivuxolimab in advanced cancers. Method: immunoSEQ multiplex PCR; TCRdb's copy keeps in-frame clones and lacks some. This table holds 50,000 or so clones, about 85% found once. The CDR3 is 16 residues long. From germline, CDR1 is SQVTM and CDR2 ANQGSEA. The trim removed 6 bases at V and 9 bases at J, leaving 13 bases unmatched. This chain joins TRBV29-1 and TRBJ2-1; TRBD2 matches 14 bases. This TCR derives from an adult with an advanced solid tumor such as melanoma, head and neck, liver or kidney cancer. The sequences come from CD4+ or CD8+ T cells sorted from blood, collected in a trial of the OX40 agonist ivuxolimab. In DNA form, the CDR3 reads TGCAGCGTCCCCCCCGGACTAGCGGGGGGCTACGGTGAGCAGTTCTTC. This sequence encodes CSVPPGLAGGYGEQFF.